Following are 9 T cell receptor beta chains from one sample sequenced in a study of blood T cell repertoires in COVID-19 (dated by TCRdb to the early 2020s). The library was built by means of the immunoSEQ multiplex PCR assay. TCRdb took this table from immuneACCESS and kept in-frame rearrangements with V and J called. Such tables lack part of the clones; where checked against another copy, unresolved V genes explain under half of the gap, and the rest is unexplained. The sample records about 180,000 clones, around 85% of which are singletons. Together, the top ten hold 6.9% of the sample. Sequenced: peripheral blood. The receptors were gathered from an older man with COVID-19, enrolled during active disease.

The chain links TRBV3-1 (or the pseudogene TRBV3-2) to TRBJ1-1; TRBD1 agrees at 12 bases. The CDR3 loop spans 24 amino acids. From germline, CDR1 is LGHDT and CDR2 YNNKEL (reference sequence). The ends lost 0 bases at V and 0 bases at J; junction bases unmatched: 23. CDR3 coding DNA: TGTGCCAGCAGCCAAGATACTTATGCCCGGGACAGGGGGCGACAAGAACACATGAACACTGAAGCTTTCTTT. Its protein is CASSQDTYARDRGRQEHMNTEAFF.

The chain employs TRBV5-6 and TRBJ2-5, with D possibly being TRBD1 (5 bases). In germline, CDR1 is SGHDT, CDR2 YYEEEE. This CDR3 has 13 amino acids. V lost 6 bases and J 4 bases, leaving 13 bases between the germline ends. CDR3 protein: CASTLRGRETQYF. The CDR3 DNA is TGTGCCAGCACCCTAAGGGGTAGAGAGACCCAGTACTTC.

The genes are TRBV12-3 or TRBV12-4 and TRBJ1-1; D ambiguous. The CDR3 has 12 amino acids. V was clipped by 8 bases and J by 5 bases, with 12 bases between them. The CDR3 DNA reads TGTGCCAGCCACCTTTCCGGGACTGAAGCTTTCTTT. Protein sequence: CASHLSGTEAFF.

This clone was picked up one time. This chain joins TRBV9 and TRBJ1-6, with D possibly being TRBD1 (5 bases). V was trimmed by 3 bases and J by 6 bases, leaving 10 bases between them. Germline loops: CDR1 SGDLS, CDR2 YYNGEE. CDR3 length: 14 amino acids. CDR3 sequence (DNA): TGTGCCAGCAGCGGGGGACTTTTTAATTCACCCCTCCACTTT. It is translated as CASSGGLFNSPLHF.

This clone occurred once. The J gene is TRBJ2-3, the V gene TRBV11-2; D is possibly TRBD2 (5 bases). The germline V gene has CDR1 SGHAT and CDR2 FQNNGV. The CDR3 consists of 11 residues. With 7 bases removed from V and 7 bases from J, the gap between germline ends came to 9 bases. CDR3 in DNA: TGTGCCAGCACTCCGGGGAATACGCAGTATTTT. Protein sequence: CASTPGNTQYF.

The rearrangement uses TRBV18 and TRBJ2-2; TRBD2 is a possible D gene (5 bases). The germline CDR1 and CDR2 sequences are KGHSH and LQKENI. V lost 2 bases to trimming and J lost 5 bases, with 9 bases between them. This CDR3 has 14 residues. The CDR3 sequence: CASSPNEGTGELFF. CDR3 nucleotides: TGTGCCAGCTCACCAAATGAGGGAACCGGGGAGCTGTTTTTT. The whole variable domain, remainder taken from reference TRBV18 and TRBJ2-2, is NAGVMQNPRHLVRRRGQEARLRCSPMKGHSHVYWYRQLPEEGLKFMVYLQKENIIDESGMPKERFSAEFPKEGPSILRIQQVVRGDSAAYFCASSPNEGTGELFFGEGSRLTVL.

The chain carries TRBV11-3 and TRBJ1-2, with 11 bases that match TRBD1. From germline, CDR1 is SGHNT and CDR2 YENEEA. This CDR3 is 16 amino acids long. The V gene end was trimmed by 4 bases and the J gene end by 3 bases; junction bases not matched to a gene: 7. The chain's CDR3 is CASSSIWTGGDYGYTF. CDR3 bases: TGTGCCAGCAGCTCCATCTGGACAGGGGGCGACTATGGCTACACCTTC.

The CDR3 nucleotides are TGTGCCAGCAGCCAAGTGCGGGGCAGGGTGGGTGAAAAACTGTTTTTT. It encodes CASSQVRGRVGEKLFF. The rearrangement links TRBV3-1 (or the pseudogene TRBV3-2) to TRBJ1-4, with D possibly matching TRBD1 (5 bases). The CDR3 is 16 residues long. Germline CDR1 LGHDT, CDR2 YNNKEL (reference sequence). Trimming took off 1 base at V and 7 bases at J, with 16 bases between the two ends.

This chain joins TRBV7-2 and TRBJ2-7; D unresolved. Germline CDR1 SGHTA, CDR2 FQGNSA. The V end was cut by 5 bases, the J end by 3 bases, with 17 bases between. This CDR3 is built from 15 residues. The CDR3, as DNA: TGTGCCAGCAGCCCCGCTCTAGAAAATGTCTACGAGCAGTACTTC. Translation: CASSPALENVYEQYF.